These 22 T cell receptor beta chains were sequenced from one sample in a study of cytomegalovirus exposure and HLA in healthy donors. The PCR used 60 Vbeta and 13 Jbeta primers. Clones were read by immunoSEQ multiplex PCR, and TCRdb kept only the in-frame ones, dropping some. The table has roughly 100,000 clones, roughly three quarters seen once; the top ten hold around 3.5%. The sample was PBMCs. These TCRs come from a man aged 25-45 years in good health and CMV-seronegative.

The V call is TRBV7-3, the J call TRBJ2-2; 12 positions match TRBD2. The V gene end was trimmed by 5 bases and the J gene end by 8 bases; junction bases not matched to a gene: 6. Germline CDR1 and CDR2: SGHTA and FQGTGA. The CDR3 runs 15 residues. CDR3 in DNA: TGTGCCAGCAGCGCCCGACTAGCGGGAGATGGGGAGCTGTTTTTT. Amino acids: CASSARLAGDGELFF.

The chain carries TRBV27 and TRBJ2-2; 13 bases line up with TRBD2. The germline V gene has CDR1 MNHEY and CDR2 SMNVEV (reference sequence). The CDR3 length is 15 residues. V dropped 5 bases and J dropped 5; count of bases not matched to a gene: 2. The CDR3 DNA reads as TGTGCCAGCAGTGCGACTAGCGGGAGGACCGGGGAGCTGTTTTTT. Its protein product is CASSATSGRTGELFF.

This clone was observed a few times. The chain recombines TRBV15 with TRBJ2-4, with a possible D match to TRBD1 (5 bases). CDR3 length: 19 residues. Trimming left V 8 bases short and J 0 bases short, with 26 bases between. The V gene's germline CDR1 is LNHNV and CDR2 YYDKDF (reference sequence). The CDR3 coding sequence is TGTGCCACCGTACGGACAAGGGAAGCTCCGAGCCTAGCCAAAAACATTCAGTACTTC. Its protein is CATVRTREAPSLAKNIQYF.

The CDR3 DNA reads TGTGCCAGCACCTCTTTTGGACAGTTGAGCTCTGGAAACACCATATATTTT. This encodes CASTSFGQLSSGNTIYF. The rearrangement links TRBV5-5 to TRBJ1-3, with D possibly TRBD1 on 6 matching bases. Germline V gives CDR1 SGHKS, CDR2 YYEKEE (reference sequence). Deletions cut 6 bases from V and 0 bases from J, with 19 bases between. The CDR3 is 17 amino acids.

This clone was observed a single time. The V and J genes are TRBV4-3 and TRBJ1-3, with a tentative D call TRBD1 (5 bases). Deletions cut 0 bases from V and 2 bases from J, with 11 bases between. Germline V CDR1 and CDR2: LGHNA, YSLEER. The CDR3 runs 16 residues. The CDR3 reads CASSQDGGAAGNTIYF. In nucleotides, the CDR3 is TGCGCCAGCAGCCAAGACGGTGGGGCCGCTGGAAACACCATATATTTT.

The chain joins TRBV6-1 to TRBJ2-5; D might be TRBD1 (7 bases). Germline V CDR1 and CDR2: MNHNS, SASEGT. V dropped 6 bases and J dropped 5 bases, with 16 bases sitting between them. The length of the CDR3 is 14 residues. CDR3 in amino acids: CASSETGRFETQYF. The CDR3 DNA sequence: TGTGCCAGCAGCGAGACAGGGAGGTTCGAGACCCAGTACTTC.

In DNA, the CDR3 is TGTGCCAAAGAGACAGGGGCCAGGAACATGAACACTGAAGCTTTCTTT. Protein product: CAKETGARNMNTEAFF. The chain recombines TRBV2 with TRBJ1-1; 8 bases are shared with TRBD1. Per the germline V gene, CDR1 is SNHLY and CDR2 is FYNNEI. J lost 0 bases, V lost 10 bases, and 13 bases had no gene match. The CDR3 extends over 16 amino acids. Based on the CDR3 plus reference TRBV2 and TRBJ1-1, the full variable domain is EPEVTQTPSHQVTQMGQEVILRCVPISNHLYFYWYRQILGQKVEFLVSFYNNEISEKSEIFDDQFSVERPDGSNFTLKIRSTKLEDSAMYFCAKETGARNMNTEAFFGQGTRLTVV.

This clone has a single count. V gene TRBV21-1 combines with J gene TRBJ1-5. TRBV21-1 is listed as a pseudogene. The CDR3 spans 13 residues. As DNA, the CDR3 is TGTGCCAGCGGCACGAGGAGCAATCAGCCCCAGCATTTT. Residues: CASGTRSNQPQHF.

The CDR3 loop is CASSEARGQPQHF. The CDR3 bases are TGTGCCAGCAGTGAAGCGCGAGGCCAGCCCCAGCATTTT. The gene calls are TRBV2 and TRBJ1-5; D is unresolved. With 0 bases removed from V and 7 bases from J, the gap between germline ends came to 7 bases. This CDR3 comprises 13 residues. Germline values: CDR1 SNHLY, CDR2 FYNNEI.

This clone was picked up a small number of times. This sequence joins TRBV19 and TRBJ1-5, with D possibly being TRBD1 (6 bases). The CDR3 covers 15 residues. V dropped 2 bases and J dropped 3 bases, with 11 bases sitting between them. The germline gives CDR1 LNHDA, CDR2 SQIVND (reference sequence). The CDR3 is CASSILQGYNQPQHF. CDR3 nucleotides: TGTGCCAGTAGTATATTACAGGGATACAATCAGCCCCAGCATTTT.

The J gene is TRBJ2-1, the V gene TRBV25-1, with TRBD1 matching over 10 bases. The V gene's germline CDR1 is MGHDK and CDR2 SYGVNS. Trimming removed 0 bases from V and 12 bases from J; junction bases left unmatched: 8. CDR3 length: 15 amino acids. CDR3 nucleotides: TGTGCCAGCAGTGAATATGCGGACAGGGGGGTTCGGCAGTTCTTC. Translated: CASSEYADRGVRQFF.

This chain uses TRBV18 with TRBJ2-7; 12 bases fit TRBD2. The germline V gene encodes CDR1 KGHSH and CDR2 LQKENI. CDR3 length: 18 residues. J was trimmed by 7 bases and V by 0 bases; bases with no gene match: 13. The CDR3 is CASSPPQRPLAGGPEQYF. As DNA, the CDR3 is TGTGCCAGCTCACCACCCCAACGTCCCCTAGCGGGAGGGCCTGAGCAGTACTTC.

The chain links TRBV5-5 to TRBJ2-1, with 9 positions matching TRBD1. Trimming removed 4 bases from V and 9 bases from J; junction bases left unmatched: 5. Germline CDR1 and CDR2: SGHKS and YYEKEE (reference sequence). The CDR3 loop spans 13 amino acids. The CDR3 DNA follows: TGTGCCAGCAGCCTCAGACAGGGGGGTGAGCAGTTCTTC. The encoded protein is CASSLRQGGEQFF.

J is TRBJ2-7 and V is TRBV7-2; a weak D match, TRBD2 (5 bases). Germline V gene sequence: CDR1 SGHTA, CDR2 FQGNSA. The CDR3 has 13 residues. V lost 3 bases, J lost 1 base, and 7 bases lay in between. The CDR3 sequence is CASSFTGSYEQYF. The CDR3 DNA sequence: TGTGCCAGCAGCTTCACGGGGTCCTACGAGCAGTACTTC.

This chain uses TRBV7-8 with TRBJ2-7; D uncertain. Germline V gives CDR1 SGHVS, CDR2 FQNEAQ. This CDR3 has 17 residues. V dropped 4 bases and J dropped 2 bases, with 21 bases sitting between them. The CDR3 reads CASSYVPPGERTYEQYF. Here the CDR3 DNA reads TGTGCCAGCAGCTACGTACCCCCCGGCGAGAGGACCTACGAGCAGTACTTC.

The chain has TRBV21-1 and TRBJ1-1; the table's TRBD1 call for D was not verified on the DNA. TRBV21-1 is assigned pseudogene status. The CDR3 has 20 amino acids. The CDR3 nucleotides read TGTGCCAGCGTACTAAACACAGGGGGCCCGCTATCGCGGAAGTGCACTGAAGCTTTCTTT. This translates into CASVLNTGGPLSRKCTEAFF.

The chain couples TRBV14 to TRBJ1-2; D perhaps matches TRBD1 (6 bases). CDR1 and CDR2 (germline): SGHDN, FVKESK. V dropped 6 bases and J dropped 4 bases, with 18 bases sitting between them. CDR3 length: 15 amino acids. In DNA form, the CDR3 reads TGTGCCAGCAGTCAGCAGTTTGGACAGACCTATGGCTACACCTTC. Translating gives CASSQQFGQTYGYTF.

The chain recombines TRBV14 with TRBJ2-1; TRBD1 agrees at 9 bases. V dropped 3 bases and J dropped 14; count of bases not matched to a gene: 5. The CDR3 length is 12 residues. Germline V gene sequence: CDR1 SGHDN, CDR2 FVKESK. The CDR3 sequence: CASSQIGDREFF. The CDR3, as DNA: TGTGCCAGCAGCCAGATTGGGGACAGGGAGTTCTTC.

The V call is TRBV7-2, the J call TRBJ1-5; D gene uncertain. V lost 3 bases and J 5 bases, leaving 8 bases between the germline ends. This CDR3 region has 13 residues. Germline-derived CDR1 and CDR2 are SGHTA and FQGNSA. The CDR3 DNA reads TGTGCCAGCAGCTTGAACGGAGATCAGCCCCAGCATTTT. Translated, it gives CASSLNGDQPQHF.

V is TRBV5-1 and J is TRBJ2-2, with a tentative D call TRBD2 (5 bases). Germline V gives CDR1 SGHRS, CDR2 YFSETQ. This CDR3 is 15 amino acids long. The V and J ends lost 6 bases and 5 bases respectively, with 17 bases between them. CDR3 nucleotide sequence: TGCGCCAGCACCCCCCGGGATGCCAGTACCGGGGAGCTGTTTTTT. Amino acid sequence: CASTPRDASTGELFF. The whole variable domain, remainder taken from reference TRBV5-1 and TRBJ2-2, is KAGVTQTPRYLIKTRGQQVTLSCSPISGHRSVSWYQQTPGQGLQFLFEYFSETQRNKGNFPGRFSGRQFSNSRSEMNVSTLELGDSALYLCASTPRDASTGELFFGEGSRLTVL.

The chain is built from TRBV19 and TRBJ2-3, with unresolved D. The CDR3 length is 13 residues. The germline CDR1 and CDR2 sequences are LNHDA and SQIVND (reference sequence). Trimming took off 6 bases at V and 5 bases at J, with 12 bases between the two ends. The CDR3 DNA is TGTGCCAGTAGGTGGTCAGGTGGAGATACGCAGTATTTT. Protein product: CASRWSGGDTQYF.

This clone has only one observation. The chain combines TRBV5-6 with TRBJ1-4; D perhaps matches TRBD1 (5 bases). Trimming shortened V by 0 bases and J by 8 bases, and 11 bases separated the two germline ends. Germline CDR1 reads SGHDT; CDR2 reads YYEEEE. The CDR3 has 14 amino acids. The CDR3 here is CASSLDRLGEKLFF. CDR3 bases: TGTGCCAGCAGCTTGGACAGGTTGGGGGAAAAACTGTTTTTT.